The 16 T cell receptor beta chains presented below share a single source sample, sequenced in a study of T cells in Graves' hyperthyroidism and ophthalmopathy. RNA transcripts served as the template for amplifying TCR beta CDR3 regions. HTBI primers were used for first-round RT-PCR of the TCR CDR3. TCRdb ran MiXCR on the multiplex PCR reads and lists one entry per CDR3 protein. The data show 450,000 to 700,000 distinct CDR3 sequences, 46% seen once. Sequencing used peripheral blood or thyroid tissue (not recorded which). These receptor sequences come from an adult woman with Graves' disease, either hyperthyroidism or ophthalmopathy (not recorded which).

On this clonotype: Given a much more abundant clone one base away, this may be a read error. The CDR3 is CASSPPTGGRDGYTF. The CDR3 nucleotides read TGTGCCAGCAGCCCCCCGACAGGGGGAAGGGATGGCTACACCTTC. J is TRBJ1-2 and V is TRBV6-6; 9 bases are shared with TRBD1. With V trimmed by 6 bases and J by 6 bases, 11 bases remained unmatched. The CDR3 contains 15 residues. CDR1 is MNHNY, CDR2 SVGAGI, per germline (reference sequence).

A note on this clonotype: One junction end disagrees with the germline gene, perhaps due to a read error. This sequence joins TRBV29-1 and TRBJ1-2; D not resolved. From germline, CDR1 is SQVTM and CDR2 ANQGSEA. The CDR3 consists of 10 residues. The CDR3 sequence: CSADVSGHTF. CDR3 sequence (DNA): TGCAGCGCAGACGTAAGTGGCCACACCTTC.

The table lists this clonotype with a few counts. V gene TRBV12-3 or TRBV12-4 combines with J gene TRBJ1-1; TRBD1 might be the D (6 bases). The V end was cut by 5 bases, the J end by 4 bases, with 17 bases between. The CDR3 covers 15 residues. The CDR3 sequence: CASSPSFGQITEAFF. In DNA form, the CDR3 reads TGTGCCAGCAGTCCCTCCTTCGGACAGATCACTGAAGCTTTCTTT.

This clonotype was picked up many times. The chain is built from TRBV20-1 and TRBJ2-7; 15 bases line up with TRBD2. The germline gives CDR1 DFQATT, CDR2 SNEGSKA (reference sequence). After removal of 5 bases from V and 2 bases from J, the junction contained 7 bases not matched to a gene. There are 16 residues in the CDR3. The CDR3 DNA is TGCAGTGCTCTTCCAAGGACTAGCGGGAGGGCCTACGAGCAGTACTTC. Encoded protein: CSALPRTSGRAYEQYF.

Many counts were recorded for this clonotype. The chain couples TRBV4-1 to TRBJ1-6, with 7 positions matching TRBD1. CDR3 length: 18 amino acids. CDR1 and CDR2 from the germline V gene are MGHRA and YSYEKL. V was pared by 4 bases and J by 7 bases, with 16 bases of the junction left unmatched. The CDR3 sequence: CASSRDITGARLNSPLHF. The CDR3 coding sequence is TGCGCCAGCAGCCGCGACATTACAGGGGCGAGGCTGAATTCACCCCTCCACTTT.

The chain is built from TRBV10-3 and TRBJ1-1; tentative D call: TRBD1 (6 bases). CDR1 and CDR2 from the germline V gene are ENHRY and SYGVKD. V lost 9 bases and J 1 base, leaving 12 bases between the germline ends. The CDR3 runs to 13 residues. CDR3 coding DNA: TGTGCCATAGGGGGGGAACAGAACACTGAAGCTTTCTTT. It codes for CAIGGEQNTEAFF.

This clonotype showed up many times. V gene TRBV4-1 combines with J gene TRBJ2-7; 9 bases align to TRBD1. The CDR3 has 14 amino acids. The ends lost 4 bases at V and 3 bases at J; junction bases unmatched: 4. Germline CDR1 is MGHRA and CDR2 is YSYEKL. This CDR3 is CASSPSGQGYEQYF. CDR3 nucleotides: TGCGCCAGCAGCCCCTCGGGACAGGGCTACGAGCAGTACTTC.

This chain links TRBV20-1 with TRBJ2-5, with D tentatively TRBD1 (5 bases). The CDR3 loop spans 11 amino acids. Trimming took off 5 bases at V and 5 bases at J, with 9 bases between the two ends. In germline, CDR1 is DFQATT, CDR2 SNEGSKA (reference sequence). The CDR3 sequence: CSAPRQETQYF. In DNA form, the CDR3 reads TGCAGTGCTCCAAGACAGGAGACCCAGTACTTC.

The table lists this clonotype with a few counts. The gene calls are TRBV7-9 and TRBJ2-7; no clear D. V was shortened by 6 bases and J by 5 bases, with 29 bases between the two germline ends. This CDR3 region has 18 residues. Germline CDR1 is SEHNR and CDR2 is FQNEAQ (reference sequence). CDR3 bases: TGTGCCAGCAGTGCTCGACGTAGAGTGTGGATCGCAGACGACGAGCAGTACTTC. Its translation is CASSARRRVWIADDEQYF.

Turning to this clonotype: A read error may account for a junction end that differs from germline. The rearrangement joins TRBV5-1 to TRBJ2-2; D is unresolved. Germline CDR1 is SGHRS and CDR2 is YFSETQ. CDR3 size: 14 residues. CDR3 coding DNA: TGCGCCAGCAGCCCCCCCCGGAACATCGGGGAGCTGTTTTTT. Amino acid sequence: CASSPPRNIGELFF.

V and J are TRBV29-1 and TRBJ1-3; D unresolved. The CDR3 length is 14 residues. Trimming cost V 4 bases and J 3 bases, with 13 bases left between them. The germline gives CDR1 SQVTM, CDR2 ANQGSEA. CDR3 sequence (DNA): TGCAGCGTTGCCACGGGGTACGGTGGAAACACCATATATTTT. Encoded protein: CSVATGYGGNTIYF.

The rearrangement links TRBV7-6 to TRBJ1-5; 12 bases are a match to TRBD2. The J call may not be correct, given that the DNA end is closer to TRBJ2-3. Germline V CDR1 and CDR2: SGHVS, FNYEAQ. The CDR3 sequence is 16 residues long. Here the CDR3 DNA reads TGTGCCAGCAGCTTGCTAGCGGGAGGGAGGACAGATACGCAGTATTTT. Amino acids: CASSLLAGGRTDTQYF.

This chain joins TRBV11-2 and TRBJ2-5, with 8 bases that match TRBD1. CDR1 and CDR2 from the germline V gene are SGHAT and FQNNGV. The CDR3 is 15 residues long. V gave up 6 bases and J gave up 5 bases; unmatched junction bases: 11. As DNA, the CDR3 is TGTGCCAGCAGTCCCGGGACAGGATTTGAGGAGACCCAGTACTTC. Protein product: CASSPGTGFEETQYF.

The chain has TRBV11-2 and TRBJ1-6; TRBD1 matches at 7 bases. The V gene end was trimmed by 5 bases and the J gene end by 10 bases; junction bases not matched to a gene: 5. The germline CDR1 and CDR2 sequences are SGHAT and FQNNGV. The CDR3 consists of 13 residues. The CDR3 spells CASSPRGRSPLHF. The CDR3 nucleotides read TGTGCCAGCAGCCCTAGGGGGCGATCACCCCTCCACTTT. Complete variable domain (other parts from reference TRBV11-2 and TRBJ1-6): EAGVAQSPRYKIIEKRQSVAFWCNPISGHATLYWYQQILGQGPKLLIQFQNNGVVDDSQLPKDRFSAERLKGVDSTLKIQPAKLEDSAVYLCASSPRGRSPLHFGNGTRLTVT.

Notes on this clonotype: A much larger clone differs from this one at a single base, so this may be a read error. The chain uses TRBV4-1 and TRBJ2-7; D is perhaps TRBD2 (5 bases). CDR1 is MGHRA and CDR2 is YSYEKL in the germline V gene. The CDR3 is 13 amino acids. Here the CDR3 reads CASSDRLLYEQHF. CDR3 coding DNA: TGCGCCAGCAGCGATCGACTATTGTACGAGCAGCACTTC.

V usage is TRBV7-3 and J usage is TRBJ1-1; D is possibly TRBD1 (5 bases). The germline V gene has CDR1 SGHTA and CDR2 FQGTGA. The CDR3 has 16 residues. Trimming shortened V by 6 bases and J by 1 base, and 18 bases separated the two germline ends. Here the CDR3 DNA reads TGTGCCAGCAGTGAAATCACCGGGACTTCGAACACTGAAGCTTTCTTT. Amino acids: CASSEITGTSNTEAFF.